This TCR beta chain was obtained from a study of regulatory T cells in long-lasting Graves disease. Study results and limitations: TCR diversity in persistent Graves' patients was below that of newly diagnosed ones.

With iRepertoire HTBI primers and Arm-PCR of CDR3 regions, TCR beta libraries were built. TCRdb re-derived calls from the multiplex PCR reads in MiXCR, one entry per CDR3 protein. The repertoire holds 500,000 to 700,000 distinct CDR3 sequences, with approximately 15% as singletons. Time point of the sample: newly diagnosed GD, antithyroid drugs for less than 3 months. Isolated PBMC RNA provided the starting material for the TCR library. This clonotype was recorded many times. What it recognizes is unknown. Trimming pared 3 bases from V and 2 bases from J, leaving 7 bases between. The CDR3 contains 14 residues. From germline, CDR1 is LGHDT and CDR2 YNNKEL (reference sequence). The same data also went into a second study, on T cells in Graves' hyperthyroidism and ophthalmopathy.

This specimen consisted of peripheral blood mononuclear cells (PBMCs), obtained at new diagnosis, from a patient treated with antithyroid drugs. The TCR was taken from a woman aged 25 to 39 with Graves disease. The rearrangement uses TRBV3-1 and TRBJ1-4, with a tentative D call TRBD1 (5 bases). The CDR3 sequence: CASSHRATNEKLFF. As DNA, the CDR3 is TGTGCCAGCAGCCACAGGGCCACTAATGAAAAACTGTTTTTT. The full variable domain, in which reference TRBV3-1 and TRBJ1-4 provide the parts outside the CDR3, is DTAVSQTPKYLVTQMGNDKSIKCEQNLGHDTMYWYKQDSKKFLKIMFSYNNKELIINETVPNRFSPKSPDKAHLNLHINSLELGDSAVYFCASSHRATNEKLFFGSGTQLSVL.